Below are 28 T cell receptor beta chains sequenced from a single sample in a study of Graves' ophthalmopathy and Graves' hyperthyroidism. TCR beta CDR3 amplification used RNA transcripts. HTBI primers were employed in first-round RT-PCR, then a second-round multiplex PCR followed. Via MiXCR, TCRdb re-called the multiplex PCR reads, giving one row per CDR3 protein. There are over a million distinct CDR3 sequences in the sample; roughly 35% occur only once, and more than 9.5% lies in the top ten. The sample taken for sequencing was peripheral blood or thyroid tissue (not recorded which). The source of these receptors is an adult man with Graves' hyperthyroidism.

This clonotype was seen repeatedly, ten times or more. This chain uses TRBV7-8 with TRBJ2-5, with 8 bases aligning to TRBD1. The trim removed 4 bases at V and 5 bases at J, leaving 6 bases unmatched. The CDR3 has 14 residues. Germline-derived CDR1 and CDR2 are SGHVS and FQNEAQ. CDR3 region: CASSSRDRRETQYF. The CDR3 region has the DNA TGTGCCAGCAGCTCGCGGGACAGGCGGGAGACCCAGTACTTC.

Remarks on this clonotype: A read error is possible here, since a much larger clone lies one base away. The chain couples TRBV15 to TRBJ1-5, with unresolved D. Germline V gene data show CDR1 as LNHNV and CDR2 as YYDKDF (reference sequence). V shed 5 bases and J shed 11 bases, with 22 bases lying between them. The CDR3 length is 15 residues. CDR3 residues: CATSAAEVRQLAQHF. The CDR3 DNA reads TGTGCCACCAGCGCCGCCGAGGTCCGGCAATTGGCCCAGCATTTT.

This clonotype was detected a few times. V gene TRBV7-2 combines with J gene TRBJ1-3; possible D gene TRBD1, 6 bases. This CDR3 contains 16 residues. From germline, CDR1 is SGHTA and CDR2 FQGNSA. V was shortened by 5 bases and J by 0 bases, with 14 bases between the two germline ends. In nucleotides, the CDR3 is TGTGCCAGCAGCGGAATTAGGGGGAGCTCTGGAAACACCATATATTTT. The encoded protein is CASSGIRGSSGNTIYF.

The CDR3 loop is CASKESNQPQHF. CDR3 DNA sequence: TGTGCCAGCAAGGAGTCTAATCAGCCCCAGCATTTT. This chain links TRBV6-6 with TRBJ1-5, with D hard to call. Germline V CDR1 and CDR2: MNHNY, SVGAGI (reference sequence). V lost 7 bases and J 4 bases, leaving 8 bases between the germline ends. The CDR3 sequence is 12 residues long.

In this sample, this clonotype turned up many times. The chain uses TRBV6-4 and TRBJ2-2; 10 nucleotides agree with TRBD1. There are 15 residues in the CDR3. Looked up from germline, CDR1 is MRHNA and CDR2 is SNTAGT. J gave up 3 bases and V 3 bases, and 1 base lay outside the gene matches. The chain's CDR3 is CASSEGTGDTGELFF. Here the CDR3 DNA reads TGTGCCAGCAGTGAAGGGACAGGGGACACCGGGGAGCTGTTTTTT.

A word on this clonotype: This may come from a read error, since a much larger clone is one base off. In this CDR3 the conserved last residue, phenylalanine or tryptophan, is missing, so a read error is likely. The V call is TRBV20-1, the J call TRBJ2-7; D call uncertain. The germline V gene encodes CDR1 DFQATT and CDR2 SNEGSKA (reference sequence). This CDR3 spans 14 amino acids. V was pared by 4 bases and J by 2 bases, with 15 bases between. The CDR3: CSATKAGVAYEQYL. The CDR3 DNA sequence: TGCAGTGCTACAAAGGCAGGTGTAGCCTACGAGCAGTACCTC.

This clonotype occurred a few times. The CDR3 reads CASSSVAGGTYEQYF. In DNA form, the CDR3 reads TGTGCCAGCAGCTCGGTAGCGGGAGGCACCTACGAGCAGTACTTC. V is TRBV7-2 and J is TRBJ2-7, with TRBD2 identical over 10 bases. Germline V lookup: CDR1 SGHTA, CDR2 FQGNSA. The junction had 5 bases not matched to a gene; V was cut back by 4 bases and J by 2 bases. The CDR3 sequence is 15 residues long.

At least ten counts were recorded for this clonotype. V is TRBV6-5 and J is TRBJ1-6; weak D call: TRBD1 (5 bases). V was cut by 4 bases and J by 7 bases, with 14 bases left in between. Germline V gives CDR1 MNHEY, CDR2 SVGAGI. The CDR3 has 15 residues. CDR3 loop: CASSFNPQGNSPLHF. CDR3 DNA sequence: TGTGCCAGCAGTTTCAACCCGCAGGGAAATTCACCCCTCCACTTT.

This clonotype was counted at least ten times. This chain joins TRBV7-8 and TRBJ2-5; D is unresolved. CDR1 SGHVS and CDR2 FQNEAQ come from the germline V gene. CDR3 size: 13 residues. V was cut by 3 bases and J by 0 bases, with 5 bases left in between. The CDR3 DNA is TGTGCCAGCAGCTTTTGGTACCAAGAGACCCAGTACTTC. This sequence encodes CASSFWYQETQYF.

The chain recombines TRBV7-2 with TRBJ1-5; D not resolved. The V end lost 2 bases, the J end lost 4 bases, and 9 bases lay between the germline ends. Germline values: CDR1 SGHTA, CDR2 FQGNSA. This CDR3 contains 14 residues. The CDR3 DNA reads as TGTGCCAGCAGCTTAATCGCAGATAATCAGCCCCAGCATTTT. It specifies CASSLIADNQPQHF.

This clonotype was recorded many times. The CDR3 DNA follows: TGTGCCAGCAGTCCCGGGACAGGTGGCCAGCCCCAGCATTTT. Its protein is CASSPGTGGQPQHF. J is TRBJ1-5 and V is TRBV12-3 or TRBV12-4; 8 bases match TRBD1. CDR3 length: 14 amino acids. V was pared by 5 bases and J by 7 bases, with 7 bases of the junction left unmatched.

On this clonotype: A much more abundant neighbour one base away suggests this may be a read error. Given the absence of the conserved phenylalanine or tryptophan at the CDR3 end, a read error is likely. The gene calls are TRBV11-2 and TRBJ1-2; D is undetermined. The V and J ends lost 2 bases and 3 bases respectively, with 10 bases between them. There are 14 residues in the CDR3. Germline CDR1 is SGHAT and CDR2 is FQNNGV. CDR3 coding DNA: TGTGCCAGCAGCTTATTAAATAGGGACTATGGCTACACCTGC. It is translated as CASSLLNRDYGYTC.

V usage is TRBV20-1 and J usage is TRBJ1-5; 11 bases line up with TRBD1. CDR1 and CDR2 (germline): DFQATT, SNEGSKA (reference sequence). The CDR3 contains 14 residues. Trimming took 5 bases from V and 6 from J; bases not matched to a gene: 6. The CDR3 DNA follows: TGCAGTGCTGCCCGGGACAGGGGGACTCAGCCCCAGCATTTT. Protein sequence: CSAARDRGTQPQHF.

This clonotype was seen more than once but under ten times. The rearrangement links TRBV5-5 to TRBJ1-4; the D gene is possibly TRBD1 (5 bases). The CDR3 contains 16 residues. V shed 4 bases and J shed 8 bases, with 21 bases lying between them. CDR1 is SGHKS, CDR2 YYEKEE, per germline (reference sequence). CDR3 sequence reads: CASSHALGVNYEKLFF. CDR3 DNA: TGTGCCAGCAGCCATGCGTTGGGGGTCAACTACGAAAAACTGTTTTTT. Full variable domain (missing parts from reference TRBV5-5 and TRBJ1-4): DAGVTQSPTHLIKTRGQQVTLRCSPISGHKSVSWYQQVLGQGPQFIFQYYEKEERGRGNFPDRFSARQFPNYSSELNVNALLLGDSALYLCASSHALGVNYEKLFFGSGTQLSVL.

As regards this clonotype: A junction boundary mismatches the germline segment, possibly from a read error. The chain carries TRBV7-2 and TRBJ1-5, with D unresolved. CDR1 and CDR2 (germline): SGHTA, FQGNSA. The CDR3 consists of 15 residues. The CDR3 DNA follows: TGCGCCAGCAGCCAATCCCAACTTAGCAATCAGCCCCAGCATTTT. Residues: CASSQSQLSNQPQHF.

This clonotype occurred many times. CDR3 protein: CASSLDGRTEQYF. In nucleotides, the CDR3 is TGTGCCAGCAGCTTGGACGGGAGGACTGAGCAGTACTTC. The rearrangement links TRBV5-8 to TRBJ2-7; 7 bases match TRBD2. The length of the CDR3 is 13 residues. The junction had 4 bases not matched to a gene; V was cut back by 0 bases and J by 7 bases. Germline assignment: CDR1 SGHTS and CDR2 YDEGEE.

This clonotype was seen only once. V is TRBV25-1 and J is TRBJ1-1; a weak D match, TRBD1 (6 bases). Germline CDR1 is MGHDK and CDR2 is SYGVNS. The CDR3 is 14 amino acids. Between the trimmed V and J ends, which lost 5 bases and 6 bases, there was a span of 16 bases. The CDR3 loop is CASSSPQGSAEAFF. The CDR3 DNA follows: TGTGCCAGCAGTTCGCCCCAGGGGAGCGCTGAAGCTTTCTTT.

This clonotype was observed many times. The rearrangement joins TRBV2 to TRBJ1-5, with D unresolved. The ends were cut back, 6 bases at V and 1 base at J, with 13 bases in the middle. This CDR3 spans 15 amino acids. The germline gives CDR1 SNHLY, CDR2 FYNNEI. The CDR3 nucleotides are TGTGCCAGCAGCAAGGAGACTCCGAGCAATCAGCCCCAGCATTTT. Its translation: CASSKETPSNQPQHF.

This clonotype was picked up many times. The gene calls are TRBV7-2 and TRBJ2-2; 10 positions match TRBD2. V shed 8 bases and J 6 bases; nucleotides not matched to a gene: 9. This CDR3 comprises 15 residues. CDR1 and CDR2 from the germline V gene are SGHTA and FQGNSA. The chain's CDR3 is CASLPSGSKAGELFF. Here the CDR3 DNA reads TGTGCCAGCCTCCCTAGCGGGAGTAAGGCCGGGGAGCTGTTTTTT.

This clonotype occurred many times. The chain uses TRBV7-8 and TRBJ1-1, with D perhaps matching TRBD1 (5 bases). Trimming removed 8 bases at V and 1 base at J, with 17 bases between. The germline V gene encodes CDR1 SGHVS and CDR2 FQNEAQ. The CDR3 has 15 amino acids. The CDR3 sequence is CASGSIGQRNTEAFF. The CDR3, as DNA: TGTGCCAGCGGGTCCATCGGACAACGGAACACTGAAGCTTTCTTT.

A note on this clonotype: A much larger clone differs by one base, so this may be a read error. This sequence joins TRBV20-1 and TRBJ2-7; 11 bases are a match to TRBD2. Trimming took 6 bases from V and 0 from J; bases not matched to a gene: 7. This CDR3 region has 15 residues. Looked up from germline, CDR1 is DFQATT and CDR2 is SNEGSKA (reference sequence). Here the CDR3 DNA reads TGCAGTGCCCTTAGCGGGAGGGCAGACTCCTACGAGCAGTACTTC. This sequence encodes CSALSGRADSYEQYF.

This clonotype was counted a few times. The chain recombines TRBV5-1 with TRBJ2-6; 12 bases match TRBD2. V gave up 3 bases and J gave up 0 bases; unmatched junction bases: 19. CDR1 SGHRS and CDR2 YFSETQ come from the germline V gene. CDR3 size: 23 residues. Here the CDR3 DNA reads TGCGCCAGCAGCTCGGGACAGCCCCTAAGACTAGCGGGAGAGCTCTCTGGGGCCAACGTCCTGACTTTC. This codes for CASSSGQPLRLAGELSGANVLTF.

This clonotype was detected many times. The chain carries TRBV14 and TRBJ2-5; the D is unclear. Per the germline V gene, CDR1 is SGHDN and CDR2 is FVKESK. Trimming stripped 1 base from V and 3 bases from J, with 15 bases between. The CDR3 extends over 16 amino acids. The CDR3 DNA reads as TGTGCCAGCAGCCAAGTGGCAGCTTGGGGTGAAGAGACCCAGTACTTC. This codes for CASSQVAAWGEETQYF.

This clonotype was picked up a small number of times. This chain links TRBV12-3 or TRBV12-4 with TRBJ1-1; D is ambiguous. This CDR3 contains 10 residues. V gave up 2 bases and J gave up 11 bases, with 6 bases separating them. In nucleotides, the CDR3 is TGTGCCAGCAGTTTATCAGGCGCTTTCTTT. It encodes CASSLSGAFF.

This clonotype has more than one count but fewer than ten. The chain is built from TRBV7-3 and TRBJ2-2, with D perhaps matching TRBD2 (6 bases). Germline CDR1 reads SGHTA; CDR2 reads FQGTGA. V lost 2 bases to trimming and J lost 7 bases, with 8 bases between them. The CDR3 is 13 amino acids. Written as DNA, the CDR3 is TGTGCCAGCAGCTTAGGCGGGGACGGGGAGCTGTTTTTT. Protein sequence: CASSLGGDGELFF.

The rearrangement links TRBV2 to TRBJ2-5; 7 bases align to TRBD1. CDR3 size: 15 residues. Germline CDR1 SNHLY, CDR2 FYNNEI. V lost 4 bases, J lost 5 bases, and 10 bases stayed unmatched. The CDR3 DNA follows: TGTGCCAGCAGTGCCCGCGTAGGGGGCGGGGAGACCCAGTACTTC. Protein sequence: CASSARVGGGETQYF. The complete variable domain, with remaining parts taken from reference TRBV2 and TRBJ2-5, reads EPEVTQTPSHQVTQMGQEVILRCVPISNHLYFYWYRQILGQKVEFLVSFYNNEISEKSEIFDDQFSVERPDGSNFTLKIRSTKLEDSAMYFCASSARVGGGETQYFGPGTRLLVL.

At least ten counts were recorded for this clonotype. The gene calls are TRBV20-1 and TRBJ1-6; D gene unclear. V dropped 3 bases and J dropped 9 bases, with 9 bases sitting between them. CDR3 length equals 12 residues. Per germline, CDR1 DFQATT and CDR2 SNEGSKA (reference sequence). The CDR3 here is CSARGLGSPLHF. The CDR3 region has the DNA TGCAGTGCTAGGGGTTTGGGTTCACCCCTCCACTTT.

This clonotype was observed a handful of times. The CDR3 loop reads CASSYSTAGEYEQYF. In DNA form, the CDR3 reads TGTGCCAGCAGTTACTCGACAGCGGGAGAGTACGAGCAGTACTTC. The rearrangement links TRBV6-6 to TRBJ2-7, with 8 nucleotides matching TRBD2. The CDR3 is 15 amino acids. The germline gives CDR1 MNHNY, CDR2 SVGAGI (reference sequence). V dropped 0 bases and J dropped 4; count of bases not matched to a gene: 5.